This TCR beta chain comes out of a study of T cell responses to AZD1222 COVID-19 vaccine. Findings of the study overall: Compared with day 0, the breadth and depth of the Spike-specific TCR repertoire rose significantly after two doses of AZD1222.

The data were produced by immunoSEQ multiplex PCR, yet TCRdb's version contains in-frame clones alone and is incomplete. The sample lists around 170,000 clones; approximately 91% were seen once. In the case of this clone: Its antigen is not identified.

This receptor was identified in an adult in good health. The sample consisted of peripheral blood, taken on day 0 of AZD1222 vaccination.

The chain's CDR3 is CSVADTGTSGRAGETQYF. As DNA, the CDR3 is TGCAGCGTTGCCGATACCGGGACTAGCGGGAGGGCCGGGGAGACCCAGTACTTC. The V call is TRBV29-1, the J call TRBJ2-5, with 16 positions matching TRBD2. CDR3 length equals 18 residues. V gave up 4 bases and J gave up 5 bases; unmatched junction bases: 13. Germline CDR1 is SQVTM and CDR2 is ANQGSEA.